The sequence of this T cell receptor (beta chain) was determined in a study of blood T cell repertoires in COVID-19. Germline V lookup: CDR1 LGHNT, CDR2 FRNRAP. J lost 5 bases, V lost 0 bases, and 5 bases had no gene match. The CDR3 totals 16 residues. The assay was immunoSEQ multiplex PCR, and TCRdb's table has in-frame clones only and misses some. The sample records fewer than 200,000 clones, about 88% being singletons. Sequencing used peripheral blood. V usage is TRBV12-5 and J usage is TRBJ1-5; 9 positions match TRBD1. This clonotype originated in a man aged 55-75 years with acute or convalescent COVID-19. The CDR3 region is CASGLVLGDRDQPQHF. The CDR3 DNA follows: TGTGCTAGTGGTTTGGTACTGGGGGACAGGGATCAGCCCCAGCATTTT.